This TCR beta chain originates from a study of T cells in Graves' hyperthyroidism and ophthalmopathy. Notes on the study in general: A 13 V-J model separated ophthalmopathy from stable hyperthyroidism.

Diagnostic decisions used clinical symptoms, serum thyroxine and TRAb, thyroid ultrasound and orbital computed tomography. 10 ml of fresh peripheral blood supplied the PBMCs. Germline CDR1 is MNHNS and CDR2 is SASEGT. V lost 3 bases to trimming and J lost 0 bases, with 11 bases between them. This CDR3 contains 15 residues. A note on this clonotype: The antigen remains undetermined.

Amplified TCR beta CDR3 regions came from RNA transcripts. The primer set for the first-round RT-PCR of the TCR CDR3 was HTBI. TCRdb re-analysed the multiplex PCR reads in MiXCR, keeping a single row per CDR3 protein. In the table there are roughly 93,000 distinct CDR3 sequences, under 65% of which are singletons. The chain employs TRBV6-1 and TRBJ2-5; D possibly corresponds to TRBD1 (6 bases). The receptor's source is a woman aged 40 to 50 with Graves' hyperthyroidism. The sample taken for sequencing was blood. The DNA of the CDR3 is TGTGCCAGCAGTGATGTAAGGGGGTACCAAGAGACCCAGTACTTC. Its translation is CASSDVRGYQETQYF.